Listed here are 20 T cell receptor beta chains from one sample, sequenced in a study of Ad26.COV2.S vaccination and SARS-CoV-2 variants. Sequencing used immunoSEQ multiplex PCR; TCRdb keeps in-frame clones, though not all of them. The table lists about 400,000 clones, approximately 88% of them singletons. The treatment is: around 19 received Ad26.COV2.S at low or high dose, single or two shots; roughly five received placebo; per-sample allocation not given. Sample collection was performed on day 63 after the first vaccine or placebo injection. The source was peripheral blood, collected in a trial of Ad26.COV2.S vaccine versus placebo. The source is a person aged 18-60 years who received the Ad26.COV2.S COVID-19 vaccine or a placebo.

This chain joins TRBV7-9 and TRBJ2-7; D is undetermined. CDR1 is SEHNR, CDR2 FQNEAQ, per germline (reference sequence). CDR3 length: 13 residues. Trimming took off 7 bases at V and 3 bases at J, with 13 bases between the two ends. The CDR3 bases are TGTGCCAGCATCCCCCCTGGCGGCTACGAGCAGTACTTC. Translated: CASIPPGGYEQYF.

The chain links TRBV7-9 to TRBJ2-1; D is uncertain. V lost 1 base and J lost 5, with 12 bases in between. CDR3 length: 15 amino acids. CDR1 and CDR2 from the germline V gene are SEHNR and FQNEAQ (reference sequence). The CDR3 nucleotides read TGTGCCAGCAGCTTAGAAACAGTAAGCCACAATGAGCAGTTCTTC. This encodes CASSLETVSHNEQFF.

Points on this clone: This CDR3 is also generated by other DNA sequences in the sample. The chain recombines TRBV5-1 with TRBJ2-3, with 7 nucleotides matching TRBD1. The V gene's germline CDR1 is SGHRS and CDR2 YFSETQ. V was clipped by 5 bases and J by 1 base; unmatched bases: 4. This CDR3 region has 14 residues. The CDR3: CASSYGQGTDTQYF. For the CDR3, the DNA is TGCGCCAGCAGTTACGGACAGGGCACAGATACGCAGTATTTT.

The V and J genes are TRBV27 and TRBJ2-5; the match to TRBD2 covers 12 bases. Germline V gives CDR1 MNHEY, CDR2 SMNVEV (reference sequence). The CDR3 has 17 amino acids. V shed 5 bases, J shed 4 bases, and the junction held 11 bases outside the gene matches. This chain's CDR3 is CASSPISSGGAGETQYF. In nucleotides, the CDR3 is TGTGCCAGCAGTCCCATTTCTAGCGGGGGGGCAGGAGAGACCCAGTACTTC.

V usage is TRBV4-3 and J usage is TRBJ1-6; unclear D gene. Germline V lookup: CDR1 LGHNA, CDR2 YSLEER. The length of the CDR3 is 14 residues. V was trimmed by 0 bases and J by 8 bases, leaving 8 bases between them. This chain's CDR3 is CASSQDMMDSPLHF. As DNA, the CDR3 is TGCGCCAGCAGCCAAGATATGATGGATTCACCCCTCCACTTT.

The table lists this clone with a count of one. The chain links TRBV25-1 to TRBJ2-2, with D uncertain. The CDR3 runs 16 residues. Germline CDR1 and CDR2: MGHDK and SYGVNS. With 1 base removed from V and 0 bases from J, the gap between germline ends came to 9 bases. This chain's CDR3 is CASSEFRQANTGELFF. CDR3 nucleotide sequence: TGTGCCAGCAGTGAATTTAGGCAGGCGAACACCGGGGAGCTGTTTTTT.

This chain uses TRBV5-1 with TRBJ2-5; D possibly corresponds to TRBD1 (6 bases). Trimming pared 2 bases from V and 4 bases from J, leaving 15 bases between. In germline, CDR1 is SGHRS, CDR2 YFSETQ. The CDR3 is made up of 15 amino acids. CDR3 coding DNA: TGCGCCAGCAGCTTCAGGGGCGCCGGGATAGAGACCCAGTACTTC. This sequence encodes CASSFRGAGIETQYF.

The rearrangement links TRBV6-5 to TRBJ1-6; D might be TRBD1 (6 bases). Germline lookup yields CDR1 MNHEY and CDR2 SVGAGI. The CDR3 length is 15 residues. V shed 4 bases and J shed 9 bases, with 16 bases lying between them. The chain's CDR3 is CASSLTTGTGSPLHF. The CDR3 nucleotides are TGTGCCAGCAGTTTAACTACAGGGACGGGTTCACCCCTCCACTTT.

This clone was seen only once. The chain uses TRBV20-1 and TRBJ1-1; unclear D gene. The V gene lost 0 bases and the J gene lost 11 bases, with 7 bases spanning the gap. Germline V gene lookup returns CDR1 DFQATT and CDR2 SNEGSKA (reference sequence). CDR3 size: 10 residues. The CDR3 here is CSARERRAFF. CDR3 DNA sequence: TGCAGTGCTAGAGAGAGAAGGGCTTTCTTT.

The rearrangement uses TRBV21-1 and TRBJ2-7; the table's TRBD2 call for D was not verified on the DNA. TRBV21-1 is shown as a pseudogene. The CDR3 runs 13 residues. CDR3 coding DNA: TGTGCCAGCAGCAAAGGGGAGCCGGTTGAGCAGTACTTC. Translated: CASSKGEPVEQYF.

This clone was recorded only once. This chain connects TRBV29-1 to TRBJ2-5; the D is unclear. Germline values: CDR1 SQVTM, CDR2 ANQGSEA. V shed 3 bases and J shed 0 bases, with 14 bases lying between them. The length of the CDR3 is 15 residues. The CDR3 sequence: CSVDLTALYQETQYF. The CDR3 DNA reads TGCAGCGTTGATTTGACGGCCCTTTACCAAGAGACCCAGTACTTC.

The chain is built from TRBV5-6 and TRBJ1-2, with D unclear. V lost 2 bases, J lost 5 bases, and 13 bases lay in between. This CDR3 is built from 14 residues. Germline assignment: CDR1 SGHDT and CDR2 YYEEEE. The DNA of the CDR3 is TGTGCCAGCAGCTTAGTTAGGGCGGGTTATGGCTACACCTTC. Encoded protein: CASSLVRAGYGYTF.

The chain carries TRBV5-8 and TRBJ1-2; 8 bases agree with TRBD1. With V trimmed by 4 bases and J by 5 bases, 10 bases remained unmatched. The CDR3 is made up of 15 amino acids. Germline loops: CDR1 SGHTS, CDR2 YDEGEE. CDR3 coding DNA: TGTGCCAGCAGCCCGGACAGGGTTTATTTTTATGGCTACACCTTC. It yields the protein CASSPDRVYFYGYTF.

V and J are TRBV7-3 and TRBJ2-1, with TRBD2 matching over 9 bases. Per the germline V gene, CDR1 is SGHTA and CDR2 is FQGTGA. V shed 5 bases, J shed 2 bases, and the junction held 4 bases outside the gene matches. This CDR3 is 15 amino acids long. CDR3 bases: TGTGCCAGCAGCATCACTAGCGGGCCCTACAATGAGCAGTTCTTC. It codes for CASSITSGPYNEQFF.

CDR3 sequence reads: CASSEADRGSLEQYF. CDR3 nucleotides: TGTGCCAGCAGTGAAGCCGACAGGGGGTCGCTAGAGCAGTACTTC. The chain carries TRBV6-1 and TRBJ2-7; 9 positions agree with TRBD1. Germline assignment: CDR1 MNHNS and CDR2 SASEGT. Trimming at V came to 0 bases and at J to 7 bases, leaving 7 bases not matched to a gene. CDR3 length: 15 amino acids.

For this clone: Other DNA sequences in the sample encode the same CDR3. J is TRBJ2-7 and V is TRBV5-6; D may be TRBD1 (6 bases). The CDR3 extends over 12 amino acids. Looked up from germline, CDR1 is SGHDT and CDR2 is YYEEEE. V lost 2 bases and J lost 4, with 7 bases in between. The CDR3 protein is CASSLQGYEQYF. Written as DNA, the CDR3 is TGTGCCAGCAGCTTACAGGGATACGAGCAGTACTTC. Complete variable domain (other parts from reference TRBV5-6 and TRBJ2-7): DAGVTQSPTHLIKTRGQQVTLRCSPKSGHDTVSWYQQALGQGPQFIFQYYEEEERQRGNFPDRFSGHQFPNYSSELNVNALLLGDSALYLCASSLQGYEQYFGPGTRLTVT.

V is TRBV7-3 and J is TRBJ2-5; 11 nucleotides agree with TRBD2. The CDR3 covers 17 residues. V was clipped by 0 bases and J by 5 bases; unmatched bases: 8. The germline CDR1 and CDR2 sequences are SGHTA and FQGTGA. The CDR3 spells CASSLTGLAGGLETQYF. CDR3 DNA: TGTGCCAGCAGCTTAACGGGGCTAGCGGGGGGCTTGGAGACCCAGTACTTC.

The chain joins TRBV19 to TRBJ1-5; 9 bases are a match to TRBD1. The CDR3 extends over 15 amino acids. Trimming took 6 bases from V and 6 from J; bases not matched to a gene: 9. Looked up from germline, CDR1 is LNHDA and CDR2 is SQIVND (reference sequence). The CDR3 region is CASSRDRERGQPQHF. CDR3 DNA sequence: TGTGCCAGTAGCCGGGACAGGGAACGGGGTCAGCCCCAGCATTTT. The full variable domain, completed using reference TRBV19 and TRBJ1-5, is DGGITQSPKYLFRKEGQNVTLSCEQNLNHDAMYWYRQDPGQGLRLIYYSQIVNDFQKGDIAEGYSVSREKKESFPLTVTSAQKNPTAFYLCASSRDRERGQPQHFGDGTRLSIL.

This clone is a singleton in its sample. The chain is built from TRBV24-1 and TRBJ1-2; 10 nucleotides match TRBD1. CDR1 is KGHDR, CDR2 SFDVKD, per germline. This CDR3 is built from 16 residues. Trimming at V came to 5 bases and at J to 8 bases, leaving 13 bases not matched to a gene. CDR3 loop: CATSAPTGTGELGYTF. In DNA, the CDR3 is TGTGCCACCAGTGCCCCCACCGGGACAGGGGAATTGGGCTACACCTTC.

The V gene is TRBV7-8, the J gene TRBJ2-7; D may be TRBD2 (5 bases). Between the trimmed V and J ends, which lost 4 bases and 11 bases, there was a span of 15 bases. Germline assignment: CDR1 SGHVS and CDR2 FQNEAQ. The CDR3 totals 12 residues. CDR3 coding DNA: TGTGCCAGCAGCTCGATAGGGCAGGAGGAGTACTTC. This codes for CASSSIGQEEYF.